These T cell receptor beta chains were read from a single sample in a study of shared clonotypes between healthy human individuals. Using immunoSEQ multiplex PCR, the repertoire was profiled, and TCRdb retains in-frame clones only, with some absent. The table lists 2 million or so clones, less than 95% of them singletons, with around 1.1% in the top ten. The source material was naive CD8+ T cells sorted from blood. The source is a man between 18 and 29 years old in good health. Both conserved end residues are part of each CDR3. D genes are given only for firm matches. Expanded clones are given a class, and other clones once, few, many or no size at all.

>-|-|TRBJ2-1|TRBV21-1
TGTGCCAGCAGCAGTTACAGGGGGAAATCCTACAATGAGCAGTTCTTC
CASSSYRGKSYNEQFF
>TRBD2|once|TRBJ2-1|TRBV19
TGTGCCAGTAGTATAGGGACTAGAGCGAAGGATGAGCAGTTCTTC
CASSIGTRAKDEQFF
>-|-|TRBJ1-1|TRBV13
TGTGCCAGCAGCTTGGTAGGGGTCACTGAAGCTTTCTTT
CASSLVGVTEAFF
>-|-|TRBJ2-7|TRBV7-8
TGTGCCAGCAGCTGGGCAGAAGGAAACTACGAGCAGTACTTC
CASSWAEGNYEQYF
>TRBD2|-|TRBJ2-3|TRBV7-9
TGTGCCAGCAGCGCGCGGGAGGGGGCGACGGATACGCAGTATTTT
CASSAREGATDTQYF
>TRBD1|once|TRBJ2-7|TRBV30
TGTGCCTGGAGACCGGGACAGGGTCTATACGAGCAGTACTTC
CAWRPGQGLYEQYF
>TRBD2|-|TRBJ2-2|TRBV5-6
TGTGCCAGCATACTGGGGCGGGGGTCAAAAACCGGGGAGCTGTTTTTT
CASILGRGSKTGELFF
>-|-|TRBJ2-3|TRBV18
TGTGCCAGCTCACTGGACACGCGCACAGATACGCAGTATTTT
CASSLDTRTDTQYF
>-|-|TRBJ1-5|TRBV5-6
TGTGCCAGCAGCTTGTGGGGGGATAGACCCCAGCATTTT
CASSLWGDRPQHF
>TRBD1|-|TRBJ1-5|TRBV25-1
TGTGCCAGCAGTGACACAACAGGGGGCGACAATCAGCCCCAGCATTTT
CASSDTTGGDNQPQHF
>TRBD2|-|TRBJ2-2|TRBV6-1
TGTGCCAGCAGTGAGTTCGTTAGCGGGGGGACCGGGGAGCTGTTTTTT
CASSEFVSGGTGELFF
>-|-|TRBJ2-4|TRBV2
TGTGCCAGTACAGGGATGGGAGCCAAAAACATTCAGTACTTC
CASTGMGAKNIQYF
>-|-|TRBJ1-4|TRBV27
TGTGCCAGCAGTCTGACAGTAGCAACTAATGAAAAACTGTTTTTT
CASSLTVATNEKLFF
>-|-|TRBJ2-1|TRBV27
TGTGCCAGCAGTTTGCGGGGGCCTGACAATGAGCAGTTCTTC
CASSLRGPDNEQFF
>TRBD1|-|TRBJ2-7|TRBV5-6
TGTGCCAGCAGCGTAACAGGGGTGGACGAGCAGTACTTC
CASSVTGVDEQYF
>-|-|TRBJ2-3|TRBV7-6
TGTGCCAGCAGCACCCGGACAGGCACAGATACGCAGTATTTT
CASSTRTGTDTQYF
>-|-|TRBJ1-3|TRBV5-1
TGCGCCAGCAGCTTGGTTGGGCAGATCTCTGGAAACACCATATATTTT
CASSLVGQISGNTIYF
>TRBD1|-|TRBJ2-6|TRBV10-1
TGCGCCAGCAGTGCGGCAGGGGGCGCTGGGGCCAACGTCCTGACTTTC
CASSAAGGAGANVLTF
>TRBD1|-|TRBJ2-7|TRBV13
TGTGCCAGCAGCCCCGGACAGGGCTACGAGCAGTACTTC
CASSPGQGYEQYF
>TRBD1|once|TRBJ1-2|TRBV9
TGTGCCAGCAGCGACCGGACAGGGATAGGGGTTAACTATGGCTACACCTTC
CASSDRTGIGVNYGYTF
>TRBD2|-|TRBJ2-1|TRBV6-5
TGTGCCAGCAGTTACGGGGGACTAGCGGGGATGAATGAGCAGTTCTTC
CASSYGGLAGMNEQFF
>TRBD2|-|TRBJ2-2|TRBV5-4
TGTGCCAGCAGCTCATTTATCGGACTAGCGGGAGGGCCCACCGGGGAGCTGTTTTTT
CASSSFIGLAGGPTGELFF
>-|-|TRBJ2-3|TRBV7-9
TGTGCCAGCAGCACTGATCTTGCAAGGGTTGCAGATACGCAGTATTTT
CASSTDLARVADTQYF
>-|-|TRBJ2-6|TRBV7-9
TGTGCCAGCAGCGAGACAGGTTCTGGGGCCAACGTCCTGACTTTC
CASSETGSGANVLTF
>TRBD1|-|TRBJ2-7|TRBV10-1
TGCGCCAGCAGTGCCACGGACAGGGGGTTCGAGCAGTACTTC
CASSATDRGFEQYF
>TRBD2|-|TRBJ2-3|TRBV10-3
TGTGCCATCAGTGAGTCGACTGCGGGAGGGATCACAGATACGCAGTATTTT
CAISESTAGGITDTQYF
>-|-|TRBJ1-5|TRBV4-1
TGCGCCAGCAGCCAAGAAAATACGGCCTTAGACAATCAGCCCCAGCATTTT
CASSQENTALDNQPQHF
>-|-|TRBJ1-1|TRBV6-5
TGTGCCAGCAGTTACGTGGGGGAAGGCACTGAAGCTTTCTTT
CASSYVGEGTEAFF